This T cell receptor beta chain was documented in a study of OX40 agonist ivuxolimab in advanced cancers. Across the whole study: An anti-OX40 (CD134) antibody with agonistic activity, ivuxolimab, was administered to patients. The dose of intravenous ivuxolimab that patients received every 2 weeks ranged from 0.01 to 10 mg/kg. People who had prior anti-PD-1, anti-PD-L1 or anti-CTLA-4 therapy could take part, and about 40% had some.

The method was immunoSEQ multiplex PCR; TCRdb's version includes in-frame clones alone and lacks a portion of them. The table lists about 14,000 clones, about 80% of them singletons. Blood was sampled at baseline, cycle 4 day 1, and cycle 7 day 1. The CDR3 contains 15 residues. Looked up from germline, CDR1 is MNHEY and CDR2 is SVGAGI. The germline V and J ends were trimmed by 4 bases and 2 bases, with 9 bases remaining between them. The rearrangement links TRBV6-5 to TRBJ1-6; no clear D gene. The clonotype originates from an adult with an advanced solid tumor such as melanoma, head and neck, liver or kidney cancer. This specimen consisted of CD4+ or CD8+ T cells sorted from blood, obtained in a trial of the OX40 agonist ivuxolimab. CDR3 sequence reads: CASSSGTPYNSPLHF. CDR3 in DNA: TGTGCCAGCAGTTCGGGAACCCCCTATAATTCACCCCTCCACTTT.